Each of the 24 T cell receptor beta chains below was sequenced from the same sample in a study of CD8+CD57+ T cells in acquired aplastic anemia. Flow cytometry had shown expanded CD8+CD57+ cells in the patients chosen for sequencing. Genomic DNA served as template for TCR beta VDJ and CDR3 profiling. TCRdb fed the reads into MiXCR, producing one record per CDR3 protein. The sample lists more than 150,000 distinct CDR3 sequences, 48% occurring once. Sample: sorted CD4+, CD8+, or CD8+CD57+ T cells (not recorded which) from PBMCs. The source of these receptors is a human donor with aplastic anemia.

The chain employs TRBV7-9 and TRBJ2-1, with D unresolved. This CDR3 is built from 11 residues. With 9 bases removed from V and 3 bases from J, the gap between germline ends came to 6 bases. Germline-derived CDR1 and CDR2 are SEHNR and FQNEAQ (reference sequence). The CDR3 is CASQNYNEQFF. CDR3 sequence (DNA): TGTGCCAGTCAGAACTACAATGAGCAGTTCTTC.

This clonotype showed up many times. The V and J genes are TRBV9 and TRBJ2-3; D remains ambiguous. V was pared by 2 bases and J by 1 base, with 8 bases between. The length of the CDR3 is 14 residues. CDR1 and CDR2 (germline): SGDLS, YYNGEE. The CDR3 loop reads CASSVRRGTDTQYF. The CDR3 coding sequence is TGTGCCAGCAGCGTCCGACGAGGCACAGATACGCAGTATTTT.

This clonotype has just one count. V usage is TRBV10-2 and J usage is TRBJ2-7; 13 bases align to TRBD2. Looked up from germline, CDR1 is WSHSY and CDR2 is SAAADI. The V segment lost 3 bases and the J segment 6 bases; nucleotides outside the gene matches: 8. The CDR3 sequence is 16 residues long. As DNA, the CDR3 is TGCGCCAGCAGTGATAGGACTAGCGGGAGTGGTACCGAGCAGTACTTC. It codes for CASSDRTSGSGTEQYF.

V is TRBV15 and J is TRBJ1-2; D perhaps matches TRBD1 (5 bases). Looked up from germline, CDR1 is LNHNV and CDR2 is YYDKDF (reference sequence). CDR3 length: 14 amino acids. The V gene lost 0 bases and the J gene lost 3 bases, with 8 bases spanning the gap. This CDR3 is CATSRDTGDYGYTF. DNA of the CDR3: TGTGCCACCAGCAGAGATACGGGGGACTATGGCTACACCTTC.

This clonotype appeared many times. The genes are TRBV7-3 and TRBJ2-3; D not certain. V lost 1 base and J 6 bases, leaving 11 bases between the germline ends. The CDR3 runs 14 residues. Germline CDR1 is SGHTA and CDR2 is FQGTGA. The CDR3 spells CASSLRGTDDTQYF. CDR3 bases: TGTGCCAGCAGCTTAAGAGGAACGGACGATACGCAGTATTTT.

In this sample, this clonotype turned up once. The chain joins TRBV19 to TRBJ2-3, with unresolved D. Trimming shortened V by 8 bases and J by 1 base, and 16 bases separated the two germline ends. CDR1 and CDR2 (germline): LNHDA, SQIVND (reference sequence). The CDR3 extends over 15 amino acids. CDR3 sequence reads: CASSEAPGGTDTQYF. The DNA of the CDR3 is TGTGCCAGTTCAGAGGCACCTGGCGGCACAGATACGCAGTATTTT.

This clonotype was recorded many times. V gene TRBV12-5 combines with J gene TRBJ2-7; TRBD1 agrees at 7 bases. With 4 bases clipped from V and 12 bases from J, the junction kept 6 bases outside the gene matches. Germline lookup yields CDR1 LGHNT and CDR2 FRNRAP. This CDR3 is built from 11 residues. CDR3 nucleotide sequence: TGTGCTAGTGGTTCAGACAGGGAAGCGTACTTC. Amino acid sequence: CASGSDREAYF.

The CDR3 spells CSARVKRRDFIPDTQYF. The CDR3 DNA follows: TGCAGTGCTAGAGTAAAACGCCGGGACTTCATCCCAGATACGCAGTATTTT. This sequence joins TRBV20-1 and TRBJ2-3; maybe TRBD2 (6 bases). This CDR3 has 17 amino acids. CDR1 is DFQATT, CDR2 SNEGSKA, per germline (reference sequence). V dropped 1 base and J dropped 4 bases, with 21 bases sitting between them.

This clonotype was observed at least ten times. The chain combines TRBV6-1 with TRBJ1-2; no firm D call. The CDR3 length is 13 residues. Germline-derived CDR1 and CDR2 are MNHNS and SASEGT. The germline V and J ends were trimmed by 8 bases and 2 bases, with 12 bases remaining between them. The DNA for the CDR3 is TGTGCCAGCGGAGGAAGCAACAACTATGGCTACACCTTC. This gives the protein CASGGSNNYGYTF.

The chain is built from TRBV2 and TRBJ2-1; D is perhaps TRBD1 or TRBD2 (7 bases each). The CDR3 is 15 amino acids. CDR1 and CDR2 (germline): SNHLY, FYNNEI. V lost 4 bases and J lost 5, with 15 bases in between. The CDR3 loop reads CASSGEGTVNNEQFF. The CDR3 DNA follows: TGTGCCAGCAGTGGGGAGGGGACAGTTAACAATGAGCAGTTCTTC.

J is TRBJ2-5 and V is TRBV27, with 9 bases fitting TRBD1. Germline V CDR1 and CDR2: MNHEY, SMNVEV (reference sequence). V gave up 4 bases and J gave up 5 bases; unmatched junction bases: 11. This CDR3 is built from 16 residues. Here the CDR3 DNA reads TGTGCCAGCAGTTCACGCGGACAGGGGCTGAGGGAGACCCAGTACTTC. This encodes CASSSRGQGLRETQYF.

CDR3: CASSFGTQGAFF. The CDR3 DNA is TGTGCCAGCAGTTTTGGGACTCAAGGAGCTTTCTTT. V is TRBV2 and J is TRBJ1-1; a possible D gene is TRBD1 (5 bases). CDR3 length: 12 amino acids. Trimming removed 5 bases from V and 10 bases from J, with 14 bases in between. The V gene's germline CDR1 is SNHLY and CDR2 FYNNEI. Looking up the rest from reference TRBV2 and TRBJ1-1 gives the full variable domain: EPEVTQTPSHQVTQMGQEVILRCVPISNHLYFYWYRQILGQKVEFLVSFYNNEISEKSEIFDDQFSVERPDGSNFTLKIRSTKLEDSAMYFCASSFGTQGAFFGQGTRLTVV.

In DNA, the CDR3 is TGCAGTTCTCCACCGGGACAGGGGGCCCATGAGCAGTTCTTC. This encodes CSSPPGQGAHEQFF. The chain recombines TRBV20-1 with TRBJ2-1; 12 positions match TRBD1. The germline CDR1 and CDR2 sequences are DFQATT and SNEGSKA (reference sequence). V lost 8 bases and J lost 8; bases outside the gene matches: 10. The CDR3 runs 14 residues.

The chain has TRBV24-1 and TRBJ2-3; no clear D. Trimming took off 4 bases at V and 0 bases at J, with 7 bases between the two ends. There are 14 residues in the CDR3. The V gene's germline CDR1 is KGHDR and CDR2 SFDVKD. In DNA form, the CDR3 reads TGTGCCACCAGTGAGGGATTCAGCACAGATACGCAGTATTTT. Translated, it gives CATSEGFSTDTQYF.

The CDR3 DNA sequence: TGTGCCAGCAGCCCGGGACGACATAAGGACGAGCAGTACTTC. Its protein is CASSPGRHKDEQYF. The chain carries TRBV2 and TRBJ2-7; D tentatively reads TRBD1 or TRBD2 (5 bases each). Germline CDR1 and CDR2: SNHLY and FYNNEI. The CDR3 loop spans 14 amino acids. The V end was cut by 6 bases, the J end by 5 bases, with 17 bases between.

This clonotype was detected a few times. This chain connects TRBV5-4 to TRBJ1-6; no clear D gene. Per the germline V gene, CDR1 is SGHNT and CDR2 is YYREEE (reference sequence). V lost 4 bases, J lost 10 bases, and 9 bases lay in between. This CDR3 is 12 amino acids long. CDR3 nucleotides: TGTGCCAGCAGCCTAGGTGGCTCACCCCTCCACTTT. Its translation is CASSLGGSPLHF.

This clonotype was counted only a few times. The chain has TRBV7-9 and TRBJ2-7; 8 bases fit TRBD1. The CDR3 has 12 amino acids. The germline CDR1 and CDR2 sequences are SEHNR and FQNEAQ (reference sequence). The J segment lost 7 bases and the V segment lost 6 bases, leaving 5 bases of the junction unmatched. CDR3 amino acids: CASRPTGGEQYF. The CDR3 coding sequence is TGTGCCAGCAGGCCCACAGGGGGAGAGCAGTACTTC.

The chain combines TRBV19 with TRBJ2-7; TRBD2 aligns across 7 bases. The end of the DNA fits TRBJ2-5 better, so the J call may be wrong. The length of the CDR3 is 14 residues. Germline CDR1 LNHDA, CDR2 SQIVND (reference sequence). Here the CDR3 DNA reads TGTGCCAGTAGTATACATGGGGGGGAAGAGACCCAGTACTTC. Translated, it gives CASSIHGGEETQYF.

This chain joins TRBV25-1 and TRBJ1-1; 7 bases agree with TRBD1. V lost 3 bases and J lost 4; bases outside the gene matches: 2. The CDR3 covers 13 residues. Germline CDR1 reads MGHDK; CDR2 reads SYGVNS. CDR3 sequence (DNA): TGTGCCAGCAGTGAGCAGGGGGGCACTGAAGCTTTCTTT. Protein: CASSEQGGTEAFF.

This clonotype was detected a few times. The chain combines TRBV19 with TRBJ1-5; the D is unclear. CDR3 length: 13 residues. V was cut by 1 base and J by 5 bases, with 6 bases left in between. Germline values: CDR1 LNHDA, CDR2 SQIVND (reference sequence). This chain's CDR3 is CASSIVFDQPQHF. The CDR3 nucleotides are TGTGCCAGTAGTATAGTATTCGATCAGCCCCAGCATTTT.

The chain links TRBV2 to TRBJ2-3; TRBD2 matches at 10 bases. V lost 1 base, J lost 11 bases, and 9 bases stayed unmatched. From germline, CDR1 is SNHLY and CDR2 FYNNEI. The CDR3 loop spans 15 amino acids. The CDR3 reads CASSEEERGGLMQYF. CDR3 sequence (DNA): TGTGCCAGCAGTGAAGAGGAGCGGGGGGGCCTAATGCAGTATTTT.

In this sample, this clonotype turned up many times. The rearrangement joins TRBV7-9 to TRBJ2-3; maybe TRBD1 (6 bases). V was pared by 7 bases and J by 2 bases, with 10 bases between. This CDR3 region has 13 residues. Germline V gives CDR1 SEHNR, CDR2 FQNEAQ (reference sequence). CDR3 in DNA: TGTGCCAGCAACGAGGGGGACACAGATACGCAGTATTTT. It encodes CASNEGDTDTQYF.

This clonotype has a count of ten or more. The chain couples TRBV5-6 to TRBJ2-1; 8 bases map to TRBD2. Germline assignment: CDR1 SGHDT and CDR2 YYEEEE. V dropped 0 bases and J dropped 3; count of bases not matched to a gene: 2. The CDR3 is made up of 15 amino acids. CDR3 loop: CASSLGSGSYNEQFF. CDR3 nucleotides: TGTGCCAGCAGCTTGGGGAGCGGGAGCTACAATGAGCAGTTCTTC. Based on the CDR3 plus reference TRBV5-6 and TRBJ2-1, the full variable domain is DAGVTQSPTHLIKTRGQQVTLRCSPKSGHDTVSWYQQALGQGPQFIFQYYEEEERQRGNFPDRFSGHQFPNYSSELNVNALLLGDSALYLCASSLGSGSYNEQFFGPGTRLTVL.

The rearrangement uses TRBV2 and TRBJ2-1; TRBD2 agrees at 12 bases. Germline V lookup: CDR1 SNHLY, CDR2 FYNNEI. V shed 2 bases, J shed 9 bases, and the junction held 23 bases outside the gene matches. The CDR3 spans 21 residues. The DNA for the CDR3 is TGTGCCAGCAGTGAAAAGCGCACCCCTAGGGGTGGGTCTAGCGGGAGGGGTGAGCAGTTCTTC. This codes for CASSEKRTPRGGSSGRGEQFF.